Listed here are 12 T cell receptor beta chains from one sample, sequenced in a study of early T cells in non-severe SARS-CoV-2 infection. TCRdb fed the 5' RACE reads into MiXCR, producing one record per CDR3 protein. This repertoire shows 55,000 to 80,000 distinct CDR3 sequences, approximately 12% found once; its top ten account for 1.3% to 1.5%. Sequencing was performed on whole blood, taken at baseline. The receptor set was obtained from an adult who was a healthcare worker with PCR-confirmed SARS-CoV-2 infection or an uninfected control (not recorded which).

The chain employs TRBV13 and TRBJ2-7; 7 bases map to TRBD1. Germline CDR1 and CDR2: PRHDT and FYEKMQ (reference sequence). The V segment lost 1 base and the J segment 5 bases; nucleotides outside the gene matches: 5. The length of the CDR3 is 14 residues. The CDR3 loop is CASSLVGGINEQYF. CDR3 sequence (DNA): TGTGCCAGCAGCTTAGTAGGGGGCATCAACGAGCAGTACTTC.

The gene calls are TRBV28 and TRBJ2-7, with TRBD2 matching 8 bases. Germline loops: CDR1 MDHEN, CDR2 SYDVKM. This CDR3 region has 14 residues. V shed 7 bases and J 4 bases; nucleotides not matched to a gene: 9. CDR3: CASKRTAGGYEQYF. The CDR3 nucleotides are TGTGCCAGCAAACGGACCGCGGGAGGTTACGAGCAGTACTTC. Variable domain in full (rest from reference TRBV28 and TRBJ2-7): DVKVTQSSRYLVKRTGEKVFLECVQDMDHENMFWYRQDPGLGLRLIYFSYDVKMKEKGDIPEGYSVSREKKERFSLILESASTNQTSMYLCASKRTAGGYEQYFGPGTRLTVT.

This clonotype has a handful of counts. This chain uses TRBV7-2 with TRBJ1-5; TRBD1 agrees at 7 bases. The CDR3 is 14 amino acids. V was pared by 4 bases and J by 4 bases, with 4 bases of the junction left unmatched. Per germline, CDR1 SGHTA and CDR2 FQGNSA. Here the CDR3 DNA reads TGTGCCAGCAGCTCACCGGGACAGAATCAGCCCCAGCATTTT. Its translation is CASSSPGQNQPQHF.

This clonotype came up a few times. A read error may account for a junction end that differs from germline. The V and J genes are TRBV7-7 and TRBJ2-3; 8 bases align to TRBD2. This CDR3 has 13 residues. Germline CDR1 reads SSHAT; CDR2 reads FNYEAQ (reference sequence). The DNA for the CDR3 is TGTGCTAGCAGCTTAGCGGGGTCAGATACGCAGTATTTT. It translates to CASSLAGSDTQYF.

This clonotype was found many times. The rearrangement uses TRBV6-2 or TRBV6-3 and TRBJ2-6; perhaps TRBD2 as D (5 bases). CDR3 length: 14 residues. Trimming took off 8 bases at V and 2 bases at J, with 10 bases between the two ends. The germline V gene has CDR1 MNHEY and CDR2 SVGEGT. The CDR3 coding sequence is TGTGCCAGCGGTGGGGAGCCTGGGGCCAACGTCCTGACTTTC. It encodes CASGGEPGANVLTF.

In its sample, this clonotype was seen many times. The chain employs TRBV28 and TRBJ2-7; TRBD2 might be the D (6 bases). This CDR3 is 15 amino acids long. V was pared by 8 bases and J by 2 bases, with 19 bases between. Looked up from germline, CDR1 is MDHEN and CDR2 is SYDVKM. The DNA for the CDR3 is TGTGCCAGCCCTCCGAGGGAGGCGATAACCTACGAGCAGTACTTC. This codes for CASPPREAITYEQYF.

This clonotype was picked up many times. The rearrangement links TRBV28 to TRBJ2-3; D ambiguous. Germline CDR1 MDHEN, CDR2 SYDVKM. There are 14 residues in the CDR3. Trimming left V 7 bases short and J 6 bases short, with 17 bases between. This CDR3 reads CASIPGRKRDTQYF. CDR3 nucleotides: TGTGCCAGCATCCCAGGCAGGAAACGGGATACGCAGTATTTT. Combining the CDR3 with reference TRBV28 and TRBJ2-3 gives the whole variable domain DVKVTQSSRYLVKRTGEKVFLECVQDMDHENMFWYRQDPGLGLRLIYFSYDVKMKEKGDIPEGYSVSREKKERFSLILESASTNQTSMYLCASIPGRKRDTQYFGPGTRLTVL.

This clonotype was counted a few times. The V and J genes are TRBV12-3 or TRBV12-4 and TRBJ2-2; the D gene is possibly TRBD2 (7 bases). This CDR3 has 13 residues. The V and J ends lost 3 bases and 8 bases respectively, with 10 bases between them. CDR3 coding DNA: TGTGCCAGCAGTTTCCGGGGGGCAGGGGAGCTGTTTTTT. Its translation is CASSFRGAGELFF.

V and J are TRBV11-2 and TRBJ2-5; D unresolved. This CDR3 is 13 amino acids long. The V gene lost 3 bases and the J gene lost 3 bases, with 8 bases spanning the gap. Looked up from germline, CDR1 is SGHAT and CDR2 is FQNNGV. The CDR3 region is CASSFADKETQYF. The CDR3 DNA reads TGTGCCAGCAGCTTCGCGGATAAAGAGACCCAGTACTTC.

J is TRBJ2-7 and V is TRBV11-2, with 12 positions matching TRBD2. The CDR3 spans 15 residues. In germline, CDR1 is SGHAT, CDR2 FQNNGV. V was clipped by 7 bases and J by 1 base; unmatched bases: 5. The CDR3 reads CASTKGLAGSYEQYF. The CDR3, as DNA: TGTGCCAGCACCAAAGGACTAGCGGGGTCCTACGAGCAGTACTTC.

This clonotype has only a few counts. The CDR3 protein is CASSLYLGGRRGNEQYF. CDR3 in DNA: TGTGCCAGCAGTTTATATCTGGGCGGGAGGAGGGGTAACGAGCAGTACTTC. The chain is built from TRBV28 and TRBJ2-7; 8 positions agree with TRBD2. The V gene's germline CDR1 is MDHEN and CDR2 SYDVKM. Trimming cost V 1 base and J 5 bases; bases outside gene matches: 13. The CDR3 is 17 residues long.

This clonotype has only a few counts. The J gene is TRBJ1-3, the V gene TRBV10-3, with D tentatively TRBD1 (6 bases). Trimming left V 6 bases short and J 13 bases short, with 16 bases between. The CDR3 has 12 amino acids. The V gene's germline CDR1 is ENHRY and CDR2 SYGVKD. The CDR3 DNA reads TGTGCCATCAGAGTTCCTACAGGGCCGATATATTTT. This encodes CAIRVPTGPIYF.